Each of the 20 T cell receptor beta chains below was sequenced from the same sample in a study of graft-versus-host responses after intestinal transplantation (dated by TCRdb to about 2021). Library preparation employed the immunoSEQ multiplex PCR assay. TCRdb stores this immuneACCESS table with in-frame sequences only. Part of the clones is absent; in the studies checked, under half of the shortfall reflects unresolved V genes, and no reason is known for the rest. The sample table lists about 19,000 clones, around nine tenths of them with a count of one. The ten largest clones take up around 1.9% of the sample. Sequencing was performed on PBMCs, taken less than 400 days after transplant. These receptors were collected from a human patient who received an intestinal transplant, so some T cells may come from the graft donor.

This chain joins TRBV2 and TRBJ1-2; no firm D call. Germline CDR1 is SNHLY and CDR2 is FYNNEI. Trimming removed 3 bases from V and 5 bases from J, with 7 bases in between. The CDR3 runs 12 residues. The CDR3 DNA sequence: TGTGCCAGCAGTGATAGGAGTTATGGCTACACCTTC. Residues: CASSDRSYGYTF. Drawing the rest from reference TRBV2 and TRBJ1-2, the complete variable domain is EPEVTQTPSHQVTQMGQEVILRCVPISNHLYFYWYRQILGQKVEFLVSFYNNEISEKSEIFDDQFSVERPDGSNFTLKIRSTKLEDSAMYFCASSDRSYGYTFGSGTRLTVV.

This clone was recorded a few times. The chain's CDR3 is CASRKRDQPQHF. The CDR3 region has the DNA TGTGCCAGTCGTAAGAGGGATCAGCCCCAGCATTTT. The V gene is TRBV19, the J gene TRBJ1-5; no clear D. V was shortened by 8 bases and J by 5 bases, with 10 bases between the two germline ends. CDR3 length: 12 amino acids. The germline gives CDR1 LNHDA, CDR2 SQIVND (reference sequence).

This sequence joins TRBV12-1 and TRBJ2-3; the table names TRBD1, a call not compared with the DNA. TRBV12-1 is labeled a pseudogene. The CDR3 length is 14 residues. The CDR3: CASSFDRGTDTQYF. The CDR3 region has the DNA TGTGCCAGCAGCTTTGACAGGGGCACAGATACGCAGTATTTT.

This clone was counted between two and nine times. V and J are TRBV6-5 and TRBJ2-7, with TRBD2 identical over 9 bases. J was trimmed by 2 bases and V by 4 bases; bases with no gene match: 9. Germline values: CDR1 MNHEY, CDR2 SVGAGI. The CDR3 spans 16 residues. CDR3 protein: CASSLSERGATYEQYF. DNA of the CDR3: TGTGCCAGCAGTTTATCAGAGCGGGGGGCCACCTACGAGCAGTACTTC.

In this sample, this clone turned up once. The CDR3 is CASSEVAGSSGEKLFF. CDR3 nucleotide sequence: TGTGCCAGCAGTGAAGTAGCAGGGTCATCAGGTGAAAAACTGTTTTTT. The chain employs TRBV6-1 and TRBJ1-4; D might be TRBD1 (5 bases). V gave up 1 base and J gave up 7 bases, with 16 bases separating them. CDR1 is MNHNS, CDR2 SASEGT, per germline. This CDR3 is built from 16 residues.

This chain connects TRBV2 to TRBJ1-5; 8 bases line up with TRBD1. V lost 6 bases and J lost 4; bases outside the gene matches: 2. The CDR3 is 13 amino acids. Germline CDR1 reads SNHLY; CDR2 reads FYNNEI. CDR3 sequence (DNA): TGTGCCAGCAGGACAGGGGTGAATCAGCCCCAGCATTTT. It specifies CASRTGVNQPQHF.

This rearrangement joins TRBV2 to TRBJ2-5; a weak D match, TRBD2 (7 bases). Near its end, the DNA agrees better with TRBJ2-7, so the J call may be wrong. The CDR3 is made up of 15 amino acids. In germline, CDR1 is SNHLY, CDR2 FYNNEI. The CDR3 DNA follows: TGTGCCAGCGTTCAAGGGAGGGGGGGCCCCTACGAGCAGTACTTC. Protein: CASVQGRGGPYEQYF.

This sequence joins TRBV6-4 and TRBJ2-3; 8 nucleotides match TRBD2. CDR1 and CDR2 (germline): MRHNA, SNTAGT. The junction had 0 bases not matched to a gene; V was cut back by 0 bases and J by 4 bases. This CDR3 is 14 amino acids long. CDR3 sequence (DNA): TGTGCCAGCAGTGACTCTAGCGGGGCAGATACGCAGTATTTT. It specifies CASSDSSGADTQYF.

The rearrangement uses TRBV5-1 and TRBJ1-1; no definite D call. Trimming took 2 bases from V and 4 from J, leaving 15 bases between them. From germline, CDR1 is SGHRS and CDR2 YFSETQ. The CDR3 totals 15 residues. The CDR3 DNA follows: TGCGCCAGCAGCTTTGAGGAGGGAGAAAGCACTGAAGCTTTCTTT. Translating it yields CASSFEEGESTEAFF.

The rearrangement joins TRBV6-5 to TRBJ1-5; D is undetermined. The germline V gene encodes CDR1 MNHEY and CDR2 SVGAGI. This CDR3 has 13 residues. V was cut by 0 bases and J by 7 bases, with 7 bases left in between. CDR3 amino acids: CASSYSITQPQHF. The CDR3 DNA sequence: TGTGCCAGCAGTTACTCCATAACCCAGCCCCAGCATTTT.

The genes are TRBV2 and TRBJ1-2, with TRBD1 identical over 9 bases. This CDR3 has 14 residues. V dropped 4 bases and J dropped 5; count of bases not matched to a gene: 5. Per the germline V gene, CDR1 is SNHLY and CDR2 is FYNNEI. The CDR3 loop is CASSGRDRVYGYTF. DNA for the CDR3: TGTGCCAGCAGTGGCCGGGACAGGGTTTATGGCTACACCTTC.

This clone appeared a single time. The genes are TRBV6-5 and TRBJ2-7; D remains ambiguous. The germline V gene encodes CDR1 MNHEY and CDR2 SVGAGI. CDR3 length equals 12 residues. Trimming pared 6 bases from V and 3 bases from J, leaving 9 bases between. CDR3 DNA sequence: TGTGCCAGCAGCCGACCCGACTACGAGCAGTACTTC. It codes for CASSRPDYEQYF.

The rearrangement links TRBV6-5 to TRBJ1-3, with D unclear. The CDR3 totals 14 residues. Germline CDR1 is MNHEY and CDR2 is SVGAGI. V lost 0 bases, J lost 7 bases, and 10 bases lay in between. The CDR3 nucleotides are TGTGCCAGCAGTTACTCAGGCCAGAGTAACACCATATATTTT. Its translation is CASSYSGQSNTIYF.

The V gene is TRBV5-1, the J gene TRBJ2-1; tentatively, D is TRBD1 (6 bases). Germline lookup yields CDR1 SGHRS and CDR2 YFSETQ. Between the trimmed V and J ends, which lost 4 bases and 0 bases, there was a span of 14 bases. The CDR3 spans 16 residues. CDR3 nucleotide sequence: TGCGCCAGCAGCACCGGACAGAGAGGCTCCTACAATGAGCAGTTCTTC. Amino acids: CASSTGQRGSYNEQFF.

The rearrangement links TRBV7-2 to TRBJ2-7; D is unclear. Trimming took 1 base from V and 4 from J, leaving 11 bases between them. The CDR3 consists of 14 residues. CDR1 and CDR2 from the germline V gene are SGHTA and FQGNSA. CDR3 DNA sequence: TGTGCCAGCAGCTTAGGTCTCGCGAATTACGAGCAGTACTTC. It codes for CASSLGLANYEQYF.

This chain uses TRBV28 with TRBJ1-3, with 8 bases aligning to TRBD1. J was trimmed by 3 bases and V by 5 bases; bases with no gene match: 6. From germline, CDR1 is MDHEN and CDR2 SYDVKM. This CDR3 has 15 residues. CDR3 loop: CASSQGAGGGNTIYF. The CDR3 DNA is TGTGCCAGCAGTCAGGGGGCGGGGGGTGGAAACACCATATATTTT.

This chain joins TRBV28 and TRBJ1-6; D not certain. Deletions cut 11 bases from V and 0 bases from J, with 14 bases between. This CDR3 contains 15 residues. Germline V gives CDR1 MDHEN, CDR2 SYDVKM. The CDR3 region has the DNA TGTGCCTCGAGGCCCGGGAGCTCCTATAATTCACCCCTCCACTTT. It codes for CASRPGSSYNSPLHF. Based on the CDR3 plus reference TRBV28 and TRBJ1-6, the full variable domain is DVKVTQSSRYLVKRTGEKVFLECVQDMDHENMFWYRQDPGLGLRLIYFSYDVKMKEKGDIPEGYSVSREKKERFSLILESASTNQTSMYLCASRPGSSYNSPLHFGNGTRLTVT.

The V gene is TRBV12-5, the J gene TRBJ2-3; 13 positions agree with TRBD2. Per germline, CDR1 LGHNT and CDR2 FRNRAP. The V and J ends lost 6 bases and 1 base, in that order; junction bases with no gene match: 4. The CDR3 is made up of 16 amino acids. Written as DNA, the CDR3 is TGTGCTAGTGGCCCCGGGACTAGCGGGGGCACAGATACGCAGTATTTT. As protein: CASGPGTSGGTDTQYF.

This clone appeared once. The genes are TRBV27 and TRBJ2-7; D unresolved. The length of the CDR3 is 12 residues. Trimming stripped 3 bases from V and 0 bases from J, with 3 bases between. Germline V lookup: CDR1 MNHEY, CDR2 SMNVEV (reference sequence). This CDR3 reads CASSFNSYEQYF. The CDR3 nucleotides read TGTGCCAGCAGTTTTAACTCCTACGAGCAGTACTTC.

The V and J genes are TRBV19 and TRBJ1-1; D might be TRBD1 (6 bases). V was cut by 5 bases and J by 5 bases, with 15 bases left in between. The CDR3 totals 14 residues. Germline values: CDR1 LNHDA, CDR2 SQIVND (reference sequence). The CDR3 region has the DNA TGTGCCAGTAGTTTGCGGGGGGCAGGGACTGAAGCTTTCTTT. Residues: CASSLRGAGTEAFF. The whole variable domain, remainder taken from reference TRBV19 and TRBJ1-1, is DGGITQSPKYLFRKEGQNVTLSCEQNLNHDAMYWYRQDPGQGLRLIYYSQIVNDFQKGDIAEGYSVSREKKESFPLTVTSAQKNPTAFYLCASSLRGAGTEAFFGQGTRLTVV.